The clone carrying this T cell receptor (beta chain) was counted only a few times. Its antigen is currently unknown. This record comes from a study of regulatory T cells in long-lasting Graves disease. Time point of the sample: persistent/refractory GD, antithyroid drugs over 5 years with positive TRAb. After RNA was extracted from PBMCs, the TCR library was made from it. An endocrinology department in Xi'an, China, recruited the patients. Notes on the study in general: Not thyroid tissue but only peripheral blood was studied. Favored gene segments in persistent disease were TRBV28, TRBJ1-2 and TRBJ2-5.

Germline V gene data show CDR1 as WNHNN and CDR2 as SYGVQD (reference sequence). The CDR3 has 14 residues. The V and J ends lost 6 bases and 5 bases respectively, with 13 bases between them. Sequencing libraries for TCR beta were prepared with iRepertoire HTBI primers and Arm-PCR of CDR3 regions. In the source study's methods: Identified segments across samples numbered about 56 TRBV and approximately 15 TRBJ. TCRdb processed the multiplex PCR reads anew with MiXCR; each CDR3 protein has one entry. TCRdb, not the original authors, processed these V and J calls. This sample yields a few hundred thousand distinct CDR3 sequences, of which roughly 24% are seen a single time; about 27% belongs to the top ten.

The sample was peripheral blood mononuclear cells (PBMCs), taken when the disease was refractory, from a patient treated with antithyroid drugs. This receptor was identified in a woman aged 40 to 49 with Graves disease. V is TRBV10-1 and J is TRBJ2-2, with D possibly TRBD1 on 6 matching bases. CDR3 loop: CASRTGIRTGELFF. CDR3 bases: TGCGCCAGCAGAACAGGGATCAGGACCGGGGAGCTGTTTTTT.